This passage covers 23 T cell receptor beta chains from one sample sequenced in a study of beta chain features in type 1 diabetes. No cognate antigen is known for these TCRs. The investigators reverse transcribed all of the isolated RNA, so they sequenced expressed TCRB transcripts. Assay used: immunoSEQ multiplex PCR; TCRdb lists only in-frame clones, some missing. The sample holds 640,000 or so clones, about an eighth seen once. Study results and limitations: The study found moderately but significantly shorter TCRB CDR3s in all four CD4+ subsets of Type 1 diabetes patients.

The sequencing input was naive CD4+ T cells from blood. These receptors were taken from a young man with type 1 diabetes.

A few counts support this clone. V is TRBV29-1 and J is TRBJ1-5; 9 bases align to TRBD1. This CDR3 contains 14 residues. Germline V gives CDR1 SQVTM, CDR2 ANQGSEA. V trimming: 4 bases; J trimming: 4 bases; junction bases outside the gene matches: 5. CDR3 protein: CSVGDRGVNQPQHF. The DNA of the CDR3 is TGCAGCGTTGGTGACAGGGGGGTGAATCAGCCCCAGCATTTT.

In its sample, this clone was seen a few times. The CDR3 does not end in the conserved phenylalanine or tryptophan, so this is likely a read error. The chain combines TRBV7-9 with TRBJ2-4; perhaps TRBD1 as D (6 bases). The germline V gene encodes CDR1 SEHNR and CDR2 FQNEAQ (reference sequence). V was trimmed by 6 bases and J by 3 bases, leaving 12 bases between them. There are 14 residues in the CDR3. CDR3 residues: CASRNRVDKNIQYL. CDR3 nucleotides: TGTGCCAGCAGAAACAGGGTTGACAAAAACATTCAGTACCTC.

Only a few counts were recorded for this clone. The chain joins TRBV2 to TRBJ2-7, with 7 nucleotides matching TRBD2. V lost 4 bases to trimming and J lost 0 bases; unmatched junction nucleotides: 3. Germline V gene lookup returns CDR1 SNHLY and CDR2 FYNNEI. The CDR3 is 14 amino acids. CDR3 amino acids: CASSVLAVSYEQYF. The DNA of the CDR3 is TGTGCCAGCAGTGTCCTAGCGGTCTCCTACGAGCAGTACTTC.

The rearrangement uses TRBV6-5 and TRBJ2-2; the D gene is possibly TRBD2 (5 bases). V dropped 6 bases and J dropped 4 bases, with 12 bases sitting between them. Looked up from germline, CDR1 is MNHEY and CDR2 is SVGAGI. CDR3 length: 14 amino acids. The CDR3 protein is CASSPPRGTGELFF. The CDR3 DNA sequence: TGTGCCAGCAGCCCCCCACGGGGCACCGGGGAGCTGTTTTTT.

This sequence joins TRBV14 and TRBJ2-6; maybe TRBD1 (5 bases). The CDR3 extends over 19 amino acids. From germline, CDR1 is SGHDN and CDR2 FVKESK. V lost 2 bases to trimming and J lost 2 bases, with 19 bases between them. The DNA of the CDR3 is TGTGCCAGCAGCCAAACAAAGGGGTACTTTGTAGCTGGGGCCAACGTCCTGACTTTC. As protein: CASSQTKGYFVAGANVLTF.

This clone was seen only a few times. The V and J genes are TRBV28 and TRBJ2-5; 7 positions agree with TRBD2. J was trimmed by 3 bases and V by 5 bases; bases with no gene match: 6. This CDR3 region has 14 residues. Germline loops: CDR1 MDHEN, CDR2 SYDVKM. CDR3 DNA: TGTGCCAGCAGTCCCCCGGGGGGTGAAGAGACCCAGTACTTC. Translating gives CASSPPGGEETQYF.

This clone was seen a few times. The J gene is TRBJ1-2, the V gene TRBV4-2, with 12 bases fitting TRBD1. The CDR3 is 15 residues long. V shed 4 bases and J 7 bases; nucleotides not matched to a gene: 7. The germline CDR1 and CDR2 sequences are LGHNA and YNFKEQ. DNA of the CDR3: TGTGCCAGCAGCCGACTGGGACAGGGGGCGTTTGGCTACACCTTC. Translated: CASSRLGQGAFGYTF.

The gene calls are TRBV10-3 and TRBJ1-2, with unresolved D. There are 14 residues in the CDR3. From germline, CDR1 is ENHRY and CDR2 SYGVKD. The V and J ends lost 0 bases and 3 bases respectively, with 8 bases between them. CDR3 nucleotides: TGTGCCATCAGTGAGTCAGCCCTATACTATGGCTACACCTTC. It encodes CAISESALYYGYTF.

The chain couples TRBV4-1 to TRBJ2-1; TRBD2 agrees at 11 bases. This CDR3 is 17 amino acids long. Looked up from germline, CDR1 is MGHRA and CDR2 is YSYEKL. V lost 1 base, J lost 0 bases, and 2 bases stayed unmatched. CDR3 residues: CASSQAGTSGSYNEQFF. The DNA for the CDR3 is TGCGCCAGCAGCCAAGCTGGGACTAGCGGCTCCTACAATGAGCAGTTCTTC.

The chain is built from TRBV5-1 and TRBJ1-1; D is undetermined. The CDR3 has 14 residues. V was clipped by 5 bases and J by 10 bases, with 21 bases between them. Looked up from germline, CDR1 is SGHRS and CDR2 is YFSETQ. The CDR3 DNA sequence: TGCGCCAGCAGAATGGGAGAGGAGGGCAGGCGAGCTTTCTTT. Its translation is CASRMGEEGRRAFF.

There are a few counts of this clone. The chain recombines TRBV30 with TRBJ1-4, with unresolved D. The germline V gene has CDR1 GTSNPN and CDR2 SVGIG (reference sequence). Trimming left V 4 bases short and J 4 bases short, with 13 bases between. CDR3 size: 14 residues. CDR3 sequence: CAWNGGRINEKLFF. The CDR3 nucleotides read TGTGCCTGGAACGGCGGCAGAATTAATGAAAAACTGTTTTTT.

CDR3 DNA sequence: TGTGCCAGCAGTTTAGTGGGGCCTGGGGCCAACGTCCTGACTTTC. Its protein is CASSLVGPGANVLTF. The chain has TRBV27 and TRBJ2-6; the D gene is possibly TRBD1 (5 bases). The CDR3 length is 15 residues. The germline V gene has CDR1 MNHEY and CDR2 SMNVEV (reference sequence). V was pared by 2 bases and J by 2 bases, with 7 bases between.

The chain is built from TRBV4-3 and TRBJ2-3, with D unclear. Germline values: CDR1 LGHNA, CDR2 YSLEER. With 1 base removed from V and 10 bases from J, the gap between germline ends came to 12 bases. This CDR3 comprises 13 residues. The CDR3 is CASSQVGSNAQYF. The CDR3 bases are TGCGCCAGCAGCCAAGTTGGATCAAACGCGCAGTATTTT.

The chain combines TRBV5-1 with TRBJ1-1; no clear D. Trimming removed 4 bases from V and 4 bases from J, with 11 bases in between. The CDR3 consists of 13 residues. The germline V gene encodes CDR1 SGHRS and CDR2 YFSETQ. CDR3 sequence: CASSPGGGTEAFF. In nucleotides, the CDR3 is TGCGCCAGCAGCCCGGGCGGAGGCACTGAAGCTTTCTTT.

The chain joins TRBV9 to TRBJ2-3, with 9 positions matching TRBD1. With 4 bases clipped from V and 1 base from J, the junction kept 7 bases outside the gene matches. The CDR3 loop spans 16 amino acids. Looked up from germline, CDR1 is SGDLS and CDR2 is YYNGEE. This chain's CDR3 is CASSQRGQGRTDTQYF. The CDR3, as DNA: TGTGCCAGCAGCCAAAGGGGACAGGGTCGCACAGATACGCAGTATTTT.

This clone appeared a few times. The rearrangement links TRBV7-9 to TRBJ2-7; 8 bases fit TRBD1. Germline V gene data show CDR1 as SEHNR and CDR2 as FQNEAQ (reference sequence). V gave up 1 base and J gave up 6 bases; unmatched junction bases: 5. This CDR3 has 14 amino acids. The CDR3 DNA reads TGTGCCAGCAGCTTAGAAGGACAGGGAGGCGAGCAGTACTTC. Translation gives CASSLEGQGGEQYF.

The V gene is TRBV6-5, the J gene TRBJ1-3, with 8 nucleotides matching TRBD1. J was trimmed by 7 bases and V by 6 bases; bases with no gene match: 5. Germline CDR1 MNHEY, CDR2 SVGAGI. The CDR3 contains 13 residues. The CDR3 loop is CASRGQGANTIYF. The CDR3 DNA sequence: TGTGCCAGCAGAGGGCAGGGGGCGAACACCATATATTTT.

V is TRBV2 and J is TRBJ2-3; unclear D gene. The CDR3 length is 12 residues. V was shortened by 7 bases and J by 2 bases, with 7 bases between the two germline ends. Per germline, CDR1 SNHLY and CDR2 FYNNEI. The CDR3 here is CASTTSTDTQYF. DNA of the CDR3: TGTGCCAGCACCACTTCCACAGATACGCAGTATTTT.

The chain employs TRBV11-3 and TRBJ2-7; D remains unclear. This CDR3 comprises 13 residues. The V end lost 5 bases, the J end lost 6 bases, and 14 bases lay between the germline ends. Per germline, CDR1 SGHNT and CDR2 YENEEA. The CDR3 DNA sequence: TGTGCCAGCAGCCCGCCCGGAATCAGCGAGCAGTACTTC. Its translation is CASSPPGISEQYF.

This clone was seen more than once but under ten times. CDR3 bases: TGTGCCAGCGAGGGGGGCAATGAGCAGTTCTTC. Protein: CASEGGNEQFF. The chain links TRBV7-2 to TRBJ2-1; D could derive from TRBD1 or TRBD2 (6 bases each). Germline CDR1 is SGHTA and CDR2 is FQGNSA. V was pared by 8 bases and J by 6 bases, with 8 bases between. CDR3 length: 11 residues. The full variable domain, completed using reference TRBV7-2 and TRBJ2-1, is GAGVSQSPSNKVTEKGKDVELRCDPISGHTALYWYRQSLGQGLEFLIYFQGNSAPDKSGLPSDRFSAERTGGSVSTLTIQRTQQEDSAVYLCASEGGNEQFFGPGTRLTVL.

The rearrangement links TRBV29-1 to TRBJ1-2; possibly TRBD1 for D (6 bases). CDR3 length: 14 residues. Germline values: CDR1 SQVTM, CDR2 ANQGSEA. Between the trimmed V and J ends, which lost 6 bases and 1 base, there was a span of 15 bases. The CDR3 bases are TGCAGCGTGGACTCGGGACAACTTAACTATGGCTACACCTTC. It is translated as CSVDSGQLNYGYTF.

The chain couples TRBV29-1 to TRBJ1-1, with D hard to call. Germline V lookup: CDR1 SQVTM, CDR2 ANQGSEA. V dropped 3 bases and J dropped 0 bases, with 8 bases sitting between them. This CDR3 has 13 residues. CDR3 sequence reads: CSVEGFLNTEAFF. The DNA for the CDR3 is TGCAGCGTTGAGGGGTTTCTGAACACTGAAGCTTTCTTT.

This clone was detected only a few times. The chain links TRBV7-9 to TRBJ1-3, with D hard to call. The length of the CDR3 is 13 residues. Germline V gives CDR1 SEHNR, CDR2 FQNEAQ (reference sequence). Trimming removed 4 bases at V and 10 bases at J, with 14 bases between. The CDR3 loop reads CASSSTREPTIYF. DNA of the CDR3: TGTGCCAGCAGCTCGACCCGGGAACCAACCATATATTTT. The full variable domain, completed using reference TRBV7-9 and TRBJ1-3, is DTGVSQNPRHKITKRGQNVTFRCDPISEHNRLYWYRQTLGQGPEFLTYFQNEAQLEKSRLLSDRFSAERPKGSFSTLEIQRTEQGDSAMYLCASSSTREPTIYFGEGSWLTVV.